Each of the 21 T cell receptor beta chains below was sequenced from the same sample in a study of blood T cell repertoires in COVID-19. Repertoires were generated with immunoSEQ multiplex PCR, while TCRdb's copy carries only in-frame clones and drops some. The sample consists of 150,000 to 200,000 clones, over 70% of them appearing once. What was sequenced was peripheral blood. All receptors derive from a man aged 70 or older with acute or convalescent COVID-19.

The chain uses TRBV7-5 and TRBJ2-1; the table's D call TRBD2 went unverified against the DNA. TRBV7-5 is described as a pseudogene. The CDR3 is 15 amino acids. The CDR3 DNA reads as TGTGCCAGAAGGAATCCGGGAGTAAGTCGGTTTGAGCAGTTCTTC. Its translation is CARRNPGVSRFEQFF.

V and J are TRBV13 and TRBJ2-3; D gene unclear. V shed 0 bases and J shed 3 bases, with 13 bases lying between them. The CDR3 sequence is 16 residues long. From germline, CDR1 is PRHDT and CDR2 FYEKMQ (reference sequence). The CDR3 here is CASSLGQRHQTDTQYF. Here the CDR3 DNA reads TGTGCCAGCAGCTTAGGCCAGCGTCATCAGACAGATACGCAGTATTTT.

The chain links TRBV25-1 to TRBJ1-2, with D hard to call. Germline-derived CDR1 and CDR2 are MGHDK and SYGVNS. The CDR3 runs to 14 residues. V gave up 1 base and J gave up 4 bases, with 10 bases separating them. The CDR3 coding sequence is TGTGCCAGCAGTGAATTGGTGGAGGGCTATGGCTACACCTTC. Its translation: CASSELVEGYGYTF.

This rearrangement joins TRBV7-6 to TRBJ2-7; 8 bases map to TRBD1. V was clipped by 5 bases and J by 3 bases; unmatched bases: 6. The germline V gene encodes CDR1 SGHVS and CDR2 FNYEAQ. The CDR3 length is 14 residues. The CDR3 nucleotides read TGTGCCAGCAGCCCTAGAGGACAGGGCTACGAGCAGTACTTC. Encoded protein: CASSPRGQGYEQYF.

The chain joins TRBV2 to TRBJ2-7, with D possibly matching TRBD1 (6 bases). The CDR3 is 15 amino acids. Germline V CDR1 and CDR2: SNHLY, FYNNEI. V lost 3 bases to trimming and J lost 3 bases, with 15 bases between them. The CDR3 DNA reads TGTGCCAGCAGTGATAGCACAGGGATCAACTACGAGCAGTACTTC. Translation: CASSDSTGINYEQYF. The full variable domain, with the rest looked up from reference TRBV2 and TRBJ2-7, is EPEVTQTPSHQVTQMGQEVILRCVPISNHLYFYWYRQILGQKVEFLVSFYNNEISEKSEIFDDQFSVERPDGSNFTLKIRSTKLEDSAMYFCASSDSTGINYEQYFGPGTRLTVT.

This chain joins TRBV7-2 and TRBJ2-1, with 8 nucleotides matching TRBD2. CDR3 length: 16 residues. V dropped 3 bases and J dropped 0; count of bases not matched to a gene: 4. The germline gives CDR1 SGHTA, CDR2 FQGNSA. The CDR3 DNA follows: TGTGCCAGCAGCTTCCCAGCGGGAGTCTCCTACAATGAGCAGTTCTTC. Residues: CASSFPAGVSYNEQFF.

The chain uses TRBV24-1 and TRBJ2-1; 8 bases are a match to TRBD2. The CDR3 has 16 amino acids. CDR1 and CDR2 from the germline V gene are KGHDR and SFDVKD. V lost 3 bases and J lost 0; bases outside the gene matches: 3. CDR3 nucleotides: TGTGCCACCAGTGATAAACTAGCGGACTCCTACAATGAGCAGTTCTTC. Amino acid sequence: CATSDKLADSYNEQFF.

The V gene is TRBV24-1, the J gene TRBJ2-7, with no clear D. This CDR3 comprises 13 residues. V was clipped by 5 bases and J by 5 bases, with 12 bases between them. In germline, CDR1 is KGHDR, CDR2 SFDVKD. CDR3 region: CATSGSAADEQYF. CDR3 in DNA: TGTGCCACCAGTGGGTCTGCGGCGGACGAGCAGTACTTC.

In this sample, this clone turned up a few times. The J gene is TRBJ2-7, the V gene TRBV2; D is unclear. Trimming stripped 7 bases from V and 6 bases from J, with 19 bases between. CDR3 size: 14 residues. Germline CDR1 reads SNHLY; CDR2 reads FYNNEI. CDR3 protein: CASNRNEVPLEQYF. Written as DNA, the CDR3 is TGTGCCAGCAATCGGAACGAGGTTCCGCTCGAGCAGTACTTC.

The genes are TRBV10-1 and TRBJ2-1, with 11 bases lining up with TRBD2. Germline CDR1 is WNHNN and CDR2 is SYGVQD (reference sequence). The CDR3 length is 15 residues. After removal of 5 bases from V and 4 bases from J, the junction contained 4 bases not matched to a gene. The CDR3 region is CASSQTSGGYNEQFF. DNA for the CDR3: TGCGCCAGCAGTCAAACTAGCGGGGGTTACAATGAGCAGTTCTTC.

The chain joins TRBV5-1 to TRBJ2-7, with 10 bases lining up with TRBD1. Trimming cost V 4 bases and J 3 bases; bases outside gene matches: 4. The CDR3 totals 14 residues. CDR1 and CDR2 from the germline V gene are SGHRS and YFSETQ. DNA for the CDR3: TGCGCCAGCAGCCGGGACAGGGGTGGCTACGAGCAGTACTTC. Its protein product is CASSRDRGGYEQYF.

This clone was recorded only once. This sequence joins TRBV30 and TRBJ2-7, with a weak D call TRBD2 (6 bases). V lost 0 bases and J 4 bases, leaving 16 bases between the germline ends. The CDR3 sequence is 15 residues long. Germline V gene lookup returns CDR1 GTSNPN and CDR2 SVGIG (reference sequence). The CDR3 loop is CAWSVRAGLKYEQYF. The CDR3 bases are TGTGCCTGGAGTGTAAGGGCGGGGCTAAAGTACGAGCAGTACTTC.

The sample holds a few counts of this clone. The chain employs TRBV10-3 and TRBJ1-1; TRBD1 is a possible D gene (5 bases). CDR3 length: 13 amino acids. Trimming took off 10 bases at V and 1 base at J, with 13 bases between the two ends. The V gene's germline CDR1 is ENHRY and CDR2 SYGVKD. The DNA for the CDR3 is TGTGCCACCTCTCGGGGGTCGAACACTGAAGCTTTCTTT. This encodes CATSRGSNTEAFF.

This chain connects TRBV11-2 to TRBJ2-2, with D possibly matching TRBD2 (6 bases). The CDR3 runs to 17 residues. Germline CDR1 SGHAT, CDR2 FQNNGV. V was clipped by 2 bases and J by 7 bases, with 20 bases between them. This CDR3 is CASSLRILAPRGGELFF. DNA of the CDR3: TGTGCCAGCAGCTTAAGGATCCTAGCGCCCCGGGGCGGGGAGCTGTTTTTT.

The V call is TRBV9, the J call TRBJ2-2; D not certain. With 0 bases removed from V and 1 base from J, the gap between germline ends came to 7 bases. The CDR3 spans 15 residues. Germline CDR1 SGDLS, CDR2 YYNGEE. CDR3 DNA sequence: TGTGCCAGCAGCGTAGCTCCCGGGAACACCGGGGAGCTGTTTTTT. Protein product: CASSVAPGNTGELFF.

The chain uses TRBV19 and TRBJ1-4; the match to TRBD1 covers 10 bases. CDR1 and CDR2 from the germline V gene are LNHDA and SQIVND (reference sequence). Germline trimming cut 7 bases from V and 0 bases from J; bases unmatched to any gene: 5. CDR3 length: 16 residues. The CDR3 here is CASTDDRGPTNEKLFF. The CDR3 region has the DNA TGTGCCAGTACCGACGACAGGGGGCCAACTAATGAAAAACTGTTTTTT.

The rearrangement joins TRBV12-3 or TRBV12-4 to TRBJ2-7, with 8 bases identical to TRBD1. CDR3 length equals 13 residues. Germline trimming cut 8 bases from V and 6 bases from J; bases unmatched to any gene: 9. Here the CDR3 DNA reads TGTGCCAGCGGGGGGACAGGTCGTTCCGAGCAGTACTTC. Translated, it gives CASGGTGRSEQYF.

This chain links TRBV28 with TRBJ2-3; D is undetermined. V was pared by 1 base and J by 3 bases, with 14 bases between. Germline-derived CDR1 and CDR2 are MDHEN and SYDVKM. This CDR3 is 16 amino acids long. The CDR3 region is CASSLLIPGRTDTQYF. The DNA for the CDR3 is TGTGCCAGCAGTTTATTAATCCCAGGCAGGACAGATACGCAGTATTTT.

The sample holds one count of this clone. The V gene is TRBV7-9, the J gene TRBJ1-2, with D hard to call. CDR1 is SEHNR and CDR2 is FQNEAQ in the germline V gene (reference sequence). With 2 bases removed from V and 3 bases from J, the gap between germline ends came to 13 bases. The CDR3 has 15 residues. The CDR3 region is CASSLSALGDYGYTF. As DNA, the CDR3 is TGTGCCAGCAGCTTATCAGCCTTAGGAGACTATGGCTACACCTTC. The full variable domain, with the rest looked up from reference TRBV7-9 and TRBJ1-2, is DTGVSQNPRHKITKRGQNVTFRCDPISEHNRLYWYRQTLGQGPEFLTYFQNEAQLEKSRLLSDRFSAERPKGSFSTLEIQRTEQGDSAMYLCASSLSALGDYGYTFGSGTRLTVV.

For this clone: The same CDR3 arises from other DNA sequences in this sample as well. This rearrangement joins TRBV6-5 to TRBJ1-2; 7 nucleotides match TRBD1. Germline V lookup: CDR1 MNHEY, CDR2 SVGAGI. With V trimmed by 9 bases and J by 3 bases, 4 bases remained unmatched. CDR3 length: 12 residues. The CDR3 loop reads CASRTGDYGYTF. The CDR3 DNA is TGTGCCAGTAGGACAGGTGACTATGGCTACACCTTC.

The sample holds a few counts of this clone. This sequence joins TRBV3-1 (or the pseudogene TRBV3-2) and TRBJ1-4; D is undetermined. The CDR3 is made up of 13 amino acids. Germline V gene data show CDR1 as LGHDT and CDR2 as YNNKEL (reference sequence). V was cut by 5 bases and J by 7 bases, with 11 bases left in between. CDR3 sequence reads: CASSRTFGEKLFF. CDR3 in DNA: TGTGCCAGCAGCAGAACCTTCGGTGAAAAACTGTTTTTT.